This TCR beta chain is from a study of T cell responses to AZD1222 COVID-19 vaccine. General study results and limits: Per reports, nearly half of all spike-specific TCRs target regions that are unmutated in variants.

Assay used: immunoSEQ multiplex PCR; TCRdb lists only in-frame clones, some missing. The sample records roughly 150,000 clones, just over 90% being singletons. This clone was found a few times. Its specificity is not known. Germline V gene sequence: CDR1 LGHNA, CDR2 YNFKEQ. J gave up 5 bases and V 2 bases, and 4 bases lay outside the gene matches. This CDR3 is built from 15 residues. The input for sequencing was peripheral blood, taken on day 0 of AZD1222 vaccination. The chain uses TRBV4-2 and TRBJ2-3; 10 bases are shared with TRBD2. This clonotype was sampled from an adult in good health. The CDR3 reads CASSQSVAGGDTQYF. Written as DNA, the CDR3 is TGTGCCAGCAGCCAATCTGTAGCGGGAGGAGATACGCAGTATTTT.